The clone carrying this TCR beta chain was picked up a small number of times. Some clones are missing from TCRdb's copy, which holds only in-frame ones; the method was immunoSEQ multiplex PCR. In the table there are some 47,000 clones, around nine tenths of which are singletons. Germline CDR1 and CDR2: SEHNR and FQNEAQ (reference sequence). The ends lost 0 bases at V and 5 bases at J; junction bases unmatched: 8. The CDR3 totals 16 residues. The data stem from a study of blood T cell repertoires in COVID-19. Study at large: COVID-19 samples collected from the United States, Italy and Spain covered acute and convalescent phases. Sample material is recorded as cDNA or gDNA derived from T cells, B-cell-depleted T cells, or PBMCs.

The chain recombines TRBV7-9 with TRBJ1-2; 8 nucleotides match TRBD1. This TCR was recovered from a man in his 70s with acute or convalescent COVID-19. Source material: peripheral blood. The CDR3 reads CASSLASTGEVYGYTF. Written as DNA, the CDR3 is TGTGCCAGCAGCTTAGCTTCGACAGGGGAGGTGTATGGCTACACCTTC.